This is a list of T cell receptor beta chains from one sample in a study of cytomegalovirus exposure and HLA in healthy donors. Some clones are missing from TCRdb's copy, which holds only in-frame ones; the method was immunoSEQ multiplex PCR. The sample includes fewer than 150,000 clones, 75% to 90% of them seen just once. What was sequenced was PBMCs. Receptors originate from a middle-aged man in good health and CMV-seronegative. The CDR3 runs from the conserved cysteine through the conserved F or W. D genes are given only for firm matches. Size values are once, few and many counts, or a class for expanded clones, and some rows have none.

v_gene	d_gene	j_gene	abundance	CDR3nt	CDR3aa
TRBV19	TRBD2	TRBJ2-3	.	TGTGCCAGTAGTCCCCGGACTAGCGGGCGGACAGATACGCAGTATTTT	CASSPRTSGRTDTQYF
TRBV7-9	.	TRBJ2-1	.	TGTGCCAGCAGCTTAGTTTCCGGGTTCATAGGTGAGCAGTTCTTC	CASSLVSGFIGEQFF
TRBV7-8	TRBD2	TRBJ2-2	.	TGTGCCAGCAGCTTACGGACTAGCGGGAAGAAGGCCGGGGAGCTGTTTTTT	CASSLRTSGKKAGELFF
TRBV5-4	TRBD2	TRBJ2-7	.	TGTGCCGGCACCCCGGGACTAGTGGGCTCCTACGAGCAGTACTTC	CAGTPGLVGSYEQYF
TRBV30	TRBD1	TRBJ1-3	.	TGTGCCTGGAGTGAGGGGACAGGGGGATCCATCTCTGGAAACACCATATATTTT	CAWSEGTGGSISGNTIYF
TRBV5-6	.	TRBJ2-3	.	TGTGCCAGCAGCCACGACAACACAGATACGCAGTATTTT	CASSHDNTDTQYF
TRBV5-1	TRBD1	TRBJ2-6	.	TGCGCCAGCAGCTTGGCTATGACAGGGGGCTCTGGGGCCAACGTCCTGACTTTC	CASSLAMTGGSGANVLTF
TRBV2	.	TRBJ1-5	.	TGTGCCAGCAGTGAATATCCGGGACAGCCCCAGCATTTT	CASSEYPGQPQHF
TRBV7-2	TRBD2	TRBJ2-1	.	TGTGCCAGCAGCTTAGCGGGGACTAGCGGTCACAATGAGCAGTTCTTC	CASSLAGTSGHNEQFF
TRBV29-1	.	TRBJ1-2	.	TGCAGCGCTCTCGGGGCTAACTATGGCTACACCTTC	CSALGANYGYTF
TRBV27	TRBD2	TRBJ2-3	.	TGTGCCAGCAGTTTCCTTGCTAGCGGATCCACAGATACGCAGTATTTT	CASSFLASGSTDTQYF
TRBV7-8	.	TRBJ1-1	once	TGTGCCAGCAGCTTAGGGGGTTTCCGGGGCACTGAAGCTTTCTTT	CASSLGGFRGTEAFF
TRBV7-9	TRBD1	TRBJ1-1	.	TGTGCCAGCAGCCGGACAGGGGCCGGTGGTTCTGAAGCTTTCTTT	CASSRTGAGGSEAFF
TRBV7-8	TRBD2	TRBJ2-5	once	TGTGCCAGCAGCTTGACTAGCTCGAAGGGGGAGACCCAGTACTTC	CASSLTSSKGETQYF
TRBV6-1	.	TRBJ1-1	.	TGTGCCAGCAGTGAGGACAGTCTAAACACTGAAGCTTTCTTT	CASSEDSLNTEAFF
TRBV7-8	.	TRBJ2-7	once	TGTGCCAGCAGCTTATCCGCTAAGGAGCAGTACTTC	CASSLSAKEQYF
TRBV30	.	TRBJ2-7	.	TGTGCCTGGAGCCCTCGGAGGGGTGGCGAGCAGTACTTC	CAWSPRRGGEQYF
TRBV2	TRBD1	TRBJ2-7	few	TGTGCCAGTACAGGGGAGTACGAGCAGTACTTC	CASTGEYEQYF
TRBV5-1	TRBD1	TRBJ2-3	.	TGCGCCAGCAGCTTGGGAGGGACAGGGAACACAGATACGCAGTATTTT	CASSLGGTGNTDTQYF
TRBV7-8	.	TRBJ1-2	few	TGTGCCAGCAGCCCGGACAGAAACTATGGCTACACCTTC	CASSPDRNYGYTF
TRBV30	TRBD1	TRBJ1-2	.	TGTGCCTGGAGGGGGACAGGACTTGACTACACCTTC	CAWRGTGLDYTF
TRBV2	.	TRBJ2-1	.	TGTGCCAGCAGTTTTTCGGCCAGGGCCTCCTACAATGACCAGTTCTTC	CASSFSARASYNDQFF
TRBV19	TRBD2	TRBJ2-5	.	TGTGCCAGTAGTAAGACTAGCGGATTACAAGAGACCCAGTACTTC	CASSKTSGLQETQYF
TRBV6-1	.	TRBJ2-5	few	TGTGCCAGCAGTCCTGGACAGCAACAAGAGACCCAGTACTTC	CASSPGQQQETQYF
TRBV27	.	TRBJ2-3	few	TGTGCCAGCAGTCCGGGTTCTACAGGAGATACGCAGTATTTT	CASSPGSTGDTQYF
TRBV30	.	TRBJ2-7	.	TGTGCCTGGAGTGTCGGGGGAGCCTACGAGCAGTACTTC	CAWSVGGAYEQYF
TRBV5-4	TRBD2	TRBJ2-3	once	TGTGCCAGCAGCTTGGCACTAGCGGCGAGCACAGATACGCAGTATTTT	CASSLALAASTDTQYF
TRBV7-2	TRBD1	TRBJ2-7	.	TGTGCCAGCAGCTTAGCGCCGGGACAGATCTACGAGCAGTACTTC	CASSLAPGQIYEQYF
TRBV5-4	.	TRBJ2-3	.	TGTGCCAGCACCCTAGGGGGGGCCGGCACAGATACGCAGTATTTT	CASTLGGAGTDTQYF
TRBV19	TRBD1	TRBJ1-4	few	TGTGCCAGTAGTCCCCGACAGGGAACTCATGAAAAACTGTTTTTT	CASSPRQGTHEKLFF
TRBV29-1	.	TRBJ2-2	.	TGCAGCGTACGGTCCTTACTAAACACCGGGGAGCTGTTTTTT	CSVRSLLNTGELFF
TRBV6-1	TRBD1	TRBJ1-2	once	TGTGCCAGCAGTGCCCCCCGGACAGGGGGTGGCTACACCTTC	CASSAPRTGGGYTF
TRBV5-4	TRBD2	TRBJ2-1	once	TGTGCCAGCAGCTTCAGGGAGGGTGAGCAGTTCTTC	CASSFREGEQFF
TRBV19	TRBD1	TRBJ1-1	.	TGTGCCACCCGACAGGGGACGGCTTTCTTT	CATRQGTAFF
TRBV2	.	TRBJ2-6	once	TGTGCCAGCAGTGAAGACAGCCCGGGGGCCAACGTCCTGACTTTC	CASSEDSPGANVLTF
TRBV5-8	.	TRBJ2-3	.	TGTGCCAGCAGCTTCCTGTCTCCCCGTCCGGATACGCAGTATTTT	CASSFLSPRPDTQYF
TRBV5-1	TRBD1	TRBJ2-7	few	TGCGCCAGCGGGACAGGGGGCCACGAGCAGTACTTC	CASGTGGHEQYF
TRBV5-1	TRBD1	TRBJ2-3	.	TGCGCCAGCAGCTTGGGACAGGGGTTGGATACGCAGTATTTT	CASSLGQGLDTQYF
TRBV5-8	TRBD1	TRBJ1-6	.	TGTGCCAGCAGCCGCGGACAGGGAGCTTCACCCCTCCACTTT	CASSRGQGASPLHF
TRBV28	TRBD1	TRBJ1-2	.	TGTGCCAGCAGTTCCGGACAGGGGGCGCGGCAACTGGGGGGCTACACCTTC	CASSSGQGARQLGGYTF
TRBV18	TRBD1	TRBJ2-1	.	TGTGCCAGCTCACCACCTGGGACAGGGGGCGCCTACAATGAGCAGTTCTTC	CASSPPGTGGAYNEQFF